This T cell receptor (beta chain) was captured by sequencing in a study of multiple sclerosis patients with progressive multifocal leukoencephalopathy. Study results and limitations: PML-onset expanded TRB clones were detectable before and during natalizumab therapy. Less diverse TRB repertoires were suggested in most PML patients.

On this clone itself: Its antigen is currently unknown.

TCRdb's copy holds only in-frame clones and misses some; the assay was immunoSEQ multiplex PCR. The data show roughly 34,000 clones, about 90% seen once. J gave up 3 bases and V 1 base, and 8 bases lay outside the gene matches. The CDR3 is 16 amino acids. CDR1 and CDR2 (germline): SGDLS, YYNGEE. Time point indicated: time of PML onset. The chain carries TRBV9 and TRBJ2-7, with 9 bases that match TRBD1. This receptor was taken from a human donor with progressive multifocal leukoencephalopathy. The sequences come from PBMCs, collected from a patient treated with natalizumab. CDR3 sequence: CASSVTGGPPYYEQYF. DNA of the CDR3: TGTGCCAGCAGCGTAACAGGGGGCCCTCCTTACTACGAGCAGTACTTC. The full variable domain, completed using reference TRBV9 and TRBJ2-7, is DSGVTQTPKHLITATGQRVTLRCSPRSGDLSVYWYQQSLDQGLQFLIQYYNGEERAKGNILERFSAQQFPDLHSELNLSSLELGDSALYFCASSVTGGPPYYEQYFGPGTRLTVT.